These 21 T cell receptor beta chains originate from one sample sequenced in a study of immune cell composition in non-small cell lung cancer. Produced via immunoSEQ multiplex PCR; TCRdb's table is partial and in-frame only. The data hold 15,000 or so clones, with about two thirds observed a single time. Specimen: lung tumor tissue. All receptors derive from a human donor with non-small cell lung cancer.

The chain joins TRBV18 to TRBJ1-2; D may be TRBD1 (5 bases). The V gene lost 1 base and the J gene lost 5 bases, with 17 bases spanning the gap. Germline V gives CDR1 KGHSH, CDR2 LQKENI. CDR3 length: 16 residues. CDR3 in amino acids: CASSPRAGGGNYGYTF. The CDR3 DNA sequence: TGTGCCAGCTCACCACGTGCCGGGGGAGGAAATTATGGCTACACCTTC.

The CDR3 DNA sequence: TGTGCCAGCTCATCCACCCAGGGGGTAGAAAAACTGTTTTTT. The encoded protein is CASSSTQGVEKLFF. The V and J genes are TRBV18 and TRBJ1-4; 7 bases are shared with TRBD1. V was pared by 5 bases and J by 8 bases, with 8 bases of the junction left unmatched. CDR3 length: 14 amino acids. The V gene's germline CDR1 is KGHSH and CDR2 LQKENI. The entire variable domain, with the rest obtained from reference TRBV18 and TRBJ1-4, is as follows: NAGVMQNPRHLVRRRGQEARLRCSPMKGHSHVYWYRQLPEEGLKFMVYLQKENIIDESGMPKERFSAEFPKEGPSILRIQQVVRGDSAAYFCASSSTQGVEKLFFGSGTQLSVL.

This clone was picked up a small number of times. The rearrangement uses TRBV18 and TRBJ1-1; D not resolved. The CDR3 covers 11 residues. Trimming stripped 8 bases from V and 7 bases from J, with 11 bases between. The V gene's germline CDR1 is KGHSH and CDR2 LQKENI. In DNA, the CDR3 is TGTGCCAGCCGAAGGGAGGGTGAAGCTTTCTTT. Translated: CASRREGEAFF.

The chain joins TRBV9 to TRBJ1-2; unclear D gene. With 3 bases removed from V and 3 bases from J, the gap between germline ends came to 12 bases. This CDR3 is built from 14 residues. Germline V lookup: CDR1 SGDLS, CDR2 YYNGEE. The CDR3 region is CASSADGLHYGYTF. In DNA form, the CDR3 reads TGTGCCAGCAGCGCGGACGGACTACACTATGGCTACACCTTC.

The chain employs TRBV5-1 and TRBJ1-2; D remains ambiguous. Germline V gene data show CDR1 as SGHRS and CDR2 as YFSETQ. V lost 2 bases and J lost 0, with 11 bases in between. CDR3 length equals 15 residues. The CDR3, as DNA: TGCGCCAGCAGCTTAGACTCTAACGCTAACTATGGCTACACCTTC. This sequence encodes CASSLDSNANYGYTF.

CDR3 sequence (DNA): TGTGCCAGCAGCCCGGGTCTGACCGGGGAGCTGTTTTTT. It specifies CASSPGLTGELFF. The chain couples TRBV7-2 to TRBJ2-2; D is unclear. The CDR3 length is 13 residues. Germline CDR1 is SGHTA and CDR2 is FQGNSA. Trimming left V 5 bases short and J 5 bases short, with 9 bases between.

V gene TRBV7-3 combines with J gene TRBJ1-3; TRBD1 matches 8 bases. CDR1 and CDR2 (germline): SGHTA, FQGTGA. The junction had 2 bases not matched to a gene; V was cut back by 2 bases and J by 2 bases. There are 15 residues in the CDR3. The CDR3 DNA follows: TGTGCCAGCAGCTTACAGGGGGCAGCTGGAAACACCATATATTTT. Protein sequence: CASSLQGAAGNTIYF.

V and J are TRBV5-4 and TRBJ2-1; maybe TRBD1 (7 bases). Germline V gives CDR1 SGHNT, CDR2 YYREEE (reference sequence). The V and J ends lost 0 bases and 1 base respectively, with 11 bases between them. CDR3 length equals 16 residues. The chain's CDR3 is CASSLGAGGSYNEQFF. The DNA of the CDR3 is TGTGCCAGCAGCTTGGGGGCAGGGGGGTCCTACAATGAGCAGTTCTTC. Using reference TRBV5-4 and TRBJ2-1 for the parts outside the CDR3, the full variable domain is ETGVTQSPTHLIKTRGQQVTLRCSSQSGHNTVSWYQQALGQGPQFIFQYYREEENGRGNFPPRFSGLQFPNYSSELNVNALELDDSALYLCASSLGAGGSYNEQFFGPGTRLTVL.

The chain couples TRBV28 to TRBJ1-1; D unresolved. The CDR3 length is 16 residues. Per germline, CDR1 MDHEN and CDR2 SYDVKM. V gave up 3 bases and J gave up 0 bases, with 14 bases separating them. The CDR3: CASSLNEATLNTEAFF. The DNA for the CDR3 is TGTGCCAGCAGTTTGAATGAGGCAACCTTGAACACTGAAGCTTTCTTT.

CDR3 region: CASSIAAAWNEQFF. In DNA form, the CDR3 reads TGTGCCAGTAGTATCGCGGCGGCCTGGAATGAGCAGTTCTTC. This chain connects TRBV19 to TRBJ2-1; D is ambiguous. Germline V CDR1 and CDR2: LNHDA, SQIVND (reference sequence). CDR3 length: 14 amino acids. Trimming removed 3 bases from V and 7 bases from J, with 13 bases in between.

The CDR3 reads CASTGQGISYEQYF. The CDR3 nucleotides are TGTGCCAGCACCGGACAGGGGATTTCCTACGAGCAGTACTTC. The V and J genes are TRBV6-6 and TRBJ2-7; 9 bases map to TRBD1. The CDR3 loop spans 14 amino acids. Germline lookup yields CDR1 MNHNY and CDR2 SVGAGI (reference sequence). Trimming removed 7 bases from V and 1 base from J; junction bases left unmatched: 5.

The sample holds a few counts of this clone. The V and J genes are TRBV15 and TRBJ2-1; D not certain. CDR1 and CDR2 from the germline V gene are LNHNV and YYDKDF (reference sequence). The ends were cut back, 5 bases at V and 0 bases at J, with 11 bases in the middle. The CDR3 spans 15 residues. The CDR3 DNA follows: TGTGCCACCAGCCCATGGGCCCGCTCCTACAATGAGCAGTTCTTC. It encodes CATSPWARSYNEQFF.

The CDR3 DNA sequence: TGTGCCAGCAGCTTAAGCGGGGGGGCACAAGAGACCCAGTACTTC. It specifies CASSLSGGAQETQYF. The J gene is TRBJ2-5, the V gene TRBV5-8; 10 positions agree with TRBD2. There are 15 residues in the CDR3. J gave up 2 bases and V 2 bases, and 3 bases lay outside the gene matches. Germline V CDR1 and CDR2: SGHTS, YDEGEE. Full variable domain (missing parts from reference TRBV5-8 and TRBJ2-5): EAGVTQSPTHLIKTRGQQATLRCSPISGHTSVYWYQQALGLGLQFLLWYDEGEERNRGNFPPRFSGRQFPNYSSELNVNALELEDSALYLCASSLSGGAQETQYFGPGTRLLVL.

The rearrangement links TRBV11-2 to TRBJ2-7; 11 positions match TRBD2. The CDR3 runs to 14 residues. The junction had 5 bases not matched to a gene; V was cut back by 1 base and J by 9 bases. CDR1 SGHAT and CDR2 FQNNGV come from the germline V gene. Here the CDR3 reads CASSLATSGAGQYF. The CDR3 DNA reads as TGTGCCAGCAGCTTAGCGACTAGCGGGGCCGGGCAGTACTTC.

The chain has TRBV7-2 and TRBJ2-1; 7 nucleotides match TRBD1. Germline V gene data show CDR1 as SGHTA and CDR2 as FQGNSA. This CDR3 is built from 15 residues. Trimming cost V 5 bases and J 1 base; bases outside gene matches: 5. In DNA, the CDR3 is TGTGCCAGCAGCACCTACAGGGGTTCCTACAATGAGCAGTTCTTC. This gives the protein CASSTYRGSYNEQFF. Combining the CDR3 with reference TRBV7-2 and TRBJ2-1 gives the whole variable domain GAGVSQSPSNKVTEKGKDVELRCDPISGHTALYWYRQSLGQGLEFLIYFQGNSAPDKSGLPSDRFSAERTGGSVSTLTIQRTQQEDSAVYLCASSTYRGSYNEQFFGPGTRLTVL.

This rearrangement joins TRBV5-1 to TRBJ1-1, with a weak D call TRBD1 (6 bases). The CDR3 covers 14 residues. Trimming took 1 base from V and 8 from J, leaving 15 bases between them. Germline V gene sequence: CDR1 SGHRS, CDR2 YFSETQ. The CDR3 protein is CASSLSGGVEEAFF. The DNA of the CDR3 is TGCGCCAGCAGCTTGTCGGGGGGCGTCGAGGAAGCTTTCTTT.

The rearrangement joins TRBV7-9 to TRBJ1-2; a weak D match, TRBD1 (5 bases). V lost 5 bases and J 1 base, leaving 14 bases between the germline ends. Germline-derived CDR1 and CDR2 are SEHNR and FQNEAQ (reference sequence). CDR3 size: 15 residues. CDR3 sequence: CASSIPGGFNYGYTF. The CDR3 DNA follows: TGTGCCAGCAGCATACCCGGGGGGTTTAACTATGGCTACACCTTC.

This clone was seen a few times. The rearrangement uses TRBV30 and TRBJ1-2; 7 positions agree with TRBD1. The CDR3 contains 14 residues. Germline V gene sequence: CDR1 GTSNPN, CDR2 SVGIG (reference sequence). J gave up 0 bases and V 2 bases, and 3 bases lay outside the gene matches. Here the CDR3 reads CAWSLDRSNYGYTF. The DNA for the CDR3 is TGTGCCTGGAGTTTGGACAGGTCTAACTATGGCTACACCTTC. Drawing the rest from reference TRBV30 and TRBJ1-2, the complete variable domain is SQTIHQWPATLVQPVGSPLSLECTVEGTSNPNLYWYRQAAGRGLQLLFYSVGIGQISSEVPQNLSASRPQDRQFILSSKKLLLSDSGFYLCAWSLDRSNYGYTFGSGTRLTVV.

This chain uses TRBV6-6 with TRBJ1-1, with D uncertain. The CDR3 covers 14 residues. The V gene lost 2 bases and the J gene lost 1 base, with 8 bases spanning the gap. From germline, CDR1 is MNHNY and CDR2 SVGAGI (reference sequence). The CDR3 loop reads CASSYGRGNTEAFF. CDR3 nucleotide sequence: TGTGCCAGCAGTTACGGCCGGGGGAACACTGAAGCTTTCTTT.

This chain connects TRBV7-2 to TRBJ2-3; 7 bases agree with TRBD1. CDR3 length: 15 residues. Germline V CDR1 and CDR2: SGHTA, FQGNSA. V lost 5 bases and J lost 6; bases outside the gene matches: 11. The CDR3 sequence is CASSAIEGASDTQYF. For the CDR3, the DNA is TGTGCCAGCAGCGCCATCGAGGGGGCGTCTGATACGCAGTATTTT.

This clone has only a few counts. This chain joins TRBV19 and TRBJ2-7; possible D gene TRBD1, 7 bases. Trimming removed 5 bases from V and 3 bases from J, with 14 bases in between. Germline-derived CDR1 and CDR2 are LNHDA and SQIVND (reference sequence). This CDR3 comprises 14 residues. In nucleotides, the CDR3 is TGTGCCAGTAGTTCGACAGGGAGGTACTACGAGCAGTACTTC. Protein sequence: CASSSTGRYYEQYF.